This T cell receptor (beta chain) originates from a study of regulatory and conventional T cells in RAG deficiency (dated by TCRdb to between 2016 and 2019). For context, the study as a whole: High-throughput TCR beta sequencing was used to compare the repertoire diversity and composition of Treg, conventional CD4+ and CD8+ T cells between RAG-deficient patients and healthy controls. The study at large found these results: RAG-deficient patients showed markedly lower Shannon entropy and higher Simpson indices than control T-cell subpopulations. All patient T-cell subsets had shorter CDR3 lengths; Omenn syndrome patients showed >80% Treg-Tconv repertoire overlap at nucleotide and amino acid level. In Omenn syndrome patients, sorted CD25-high CD127-low cells may represent peripherally activated cells rather than bona fide Treg cells. Compared with controls, Omenn syndrome and CID/AS patients had about 97-fold fewer unique TCR beta sequences in Treg cells, whereas the reduction in the other subsets was around 10-fold. For some subjects, some analyses of T-cell subsets were not performed.

Before genomic DNA extraction, regulatory T cells were purified from blood as CD4+CD25-high CD127-low cells. Eight healthy control donors were used as the comparison group for repertoire analyses. As regards this clone: The specificity of this receptor is unknown. No much larger clonotype is one base removed from it; base qualities were not supplied.

Library preparation employed the immunoSEQ multiplex PCR assay. Genomic DNA from the sorted T-cell subsets was used to amplify rearranged TCR beta chain products, which were then sequenced. Regarding the original processing steps: Repertoire diversity of productive TCR beta rearrangements was quantified using Shannon entropy and Simpson indices. Clonal expansion was assessed by the summed frequency of the 100 most abundant productive TCR beta clonotypes among total reads. The TRB repertoires were scored with a self-reactivity index built on which amino acids appear at CDR3beta positions 6 and 7. Two-way ANOVA was used for repertoire analyses, while Student t or Mann-Whitney tests were used for flow cytometric analyses. Drawn from immuneACCESS, this table holds only the in-frame rearrangements with V and J called that TCRdb kept. Clones are partly lost; checked studies trace under half to an unresolved V gene and leave the rest unexplained. V, J and clone size are those of that table, while D and trimming were read from the DNA. This sample comprises roughly 8,500 clones, approximately 93% of them detected only once. In total, the top ten clones hold under 2% of the sample.

This sample also belongs to another study, concerning regulatory T cells. The second study's authors report: For the multiplex PCR, 52 forward TRBV primers and 13 reverse TRBJ primers were used, and amplification bias was corrected with both assay-based and computational methods. In patients, repertoires had restricted unique TRB V-J pairs and skewed V and J gene usage, with regulatory T cells showing the most marked changes. Between CD3G-deficient patients and healthy controls, the study compared T-cell receptor beta repertoires in sorted regulatory T cells, conventional CD4+ T cells and CD8+ T cells. Peripheral blood mononuclear cells were isolated by Ficoll density separation. Within the immunoSEQ assay, multiplex PCR amplified rearranged TRB loci from genomic DNA. TRB amplicons were sequenced using an Illumina HiSeq platform. Raw sequences were error-filtered and aligned to reference gene sequences by custom algorithms, then analyzed with the immunoSEQ online tools. The frequencies of productive and nonproductive TRB rearrangements were evaluated among unique sequences as well as among total sequences. Group comparisons used t tests, Mann-Whitney tests or two-way ANOVA run in Prism software.

The TCR originated in a human donor in good health. The sequencing input was CD127- CD25+ CD4+ Tregs sorted from blood.

The CDR3 amino acid sequence is: CASSLGQGAGELFF. The bases read TGCGCCAGCAGCTTGGGACAGGGGGCCGGGGAGCTGTTTTTT. The chain uses TRBV5-1 and TRBJ2-2; 9 junctional bases match TRBD1. According to the germline V gene, CDR1 reads SGHRS and CDR2 reads YFSETQ. From the cysteine up to the phenylalanine, the CDR3 has a length of 14 residues. Kept here is only the CDR3 DNA, which spans 42 bases and is read in frame from base 1. V is cut back by 0 bases and J by 6 bases, with 0 bases in the junction unmatched.